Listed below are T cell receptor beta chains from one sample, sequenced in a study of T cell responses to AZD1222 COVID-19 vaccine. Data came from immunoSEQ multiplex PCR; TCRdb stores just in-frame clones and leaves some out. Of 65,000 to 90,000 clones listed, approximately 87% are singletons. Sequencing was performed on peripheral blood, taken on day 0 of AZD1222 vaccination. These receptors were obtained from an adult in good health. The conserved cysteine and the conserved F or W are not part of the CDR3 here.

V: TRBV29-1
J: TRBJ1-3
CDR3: SVRTVYSGNTIY

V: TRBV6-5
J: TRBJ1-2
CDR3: ASSPSGNNYGYT

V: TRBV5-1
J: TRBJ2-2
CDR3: ASSSIATGELF

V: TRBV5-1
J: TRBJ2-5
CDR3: ASKVSQETQY

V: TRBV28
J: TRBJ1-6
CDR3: ASKQGTGVPPLH

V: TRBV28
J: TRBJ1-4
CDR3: ASSGREGRNEKLF

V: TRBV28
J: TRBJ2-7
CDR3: ASSLRYEQY

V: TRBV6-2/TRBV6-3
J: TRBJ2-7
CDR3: ASSFRGGWREFNEQY

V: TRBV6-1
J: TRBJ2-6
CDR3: ASSEADRPGANVLT

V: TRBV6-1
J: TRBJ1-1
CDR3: ASSLRDTTEAF

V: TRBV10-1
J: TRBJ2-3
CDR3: ASSESGVTDTQY

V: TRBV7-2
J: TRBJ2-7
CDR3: ASSLAGGPYEQY

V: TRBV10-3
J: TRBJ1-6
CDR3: ATGGSGGSPLH

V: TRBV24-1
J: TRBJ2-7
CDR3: ATSPGGSRFEQY

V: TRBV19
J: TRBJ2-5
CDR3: ASSSQGRETQY